The 13 T cell receptor beta chains reported below all come from one sample, sequenced in a study of somatic mutations in cytotoxic T cells in rheumatoid arthritis. TCRdb keeps only in-frame clones here, not all; method: immunoSEQ multiplex PCR. The table lists some 20,000 clones, less than 75% of them singletons. Sequenced input: CD8+ T cells sorted from blood. These receptors all stem from a woman aged 60-70 years in good health.

This clone turned up a few times. Here the CDR3 reads CASSTGQAGLNEQYF. The CDR3 region has the DNA TGTGCCAGTAGTACAGGACAGGCGGGACTCAACGAGCAGTACTTC. J is TRBJ2-7 and V is TRBV19; maybe TRBD1 (7 bases). The V gene's germline CDR1 is LNHDA and CDR2 SQIVND (reference sequence). The CDR3 has 15 amino acids. The ends were cut back, 4 bases at V and 5 bases at J, with 18 bases in the middle.

In its sample, this clone was seen a few times. This same CDR3 is encoded by further DNA sequences in the sample. The chain couples TRBV5-4 to TRBJ2-2, with a tentative D call TRBD1 (5 bases). Germline V gene sequence: CDR1 SGHNT, CDR2 YYREEE (reference sequence). The V end lost 0 bases, the J end lost 5 bases, and 11 bases lay between the germline ends. This CDR3 has 15 residues. CDR3 sequence: CASSLGAGPTGELFF. The CDR3 DNA reads as TGTGCCAGCAGCTTGGGGGCAGGGCCTACCGGGGAGCTGTTTTTT.

This clone came up a few times. This rearrangement joins TRBV30 to TRBJ1-1; possible D gene TRBD1, 6 bases. In germline, CDR1 is GTSNPN, CDR2 SVGIG (reference sequence). The V gene lost 3 bases and the J gene lost 1 base, with 6 bases spanning the gap. The length of the CDR3 is 12 residues. The CDR3 is CAWRTGNTEAFF. In DNA, the CDR3 is TGTGCCTGGAGGACAGGGAACACTGAAGCTTTCTTT.

The rearrangement links TRBV7-9 to TRBJ2-1, with D unclear. Germline assignment: CDR1 SEHNR and CDR2 FQNEAQ (reference sequence). The V and J ends lost 1 base and 8 bases respectively, with 6 bases between them. This CDR3 has 12 amino acids. CDR3 bases: TGTGCCAGCAGCTTAGTTCGGGATGAGCAGTTCTTC. This encodes CASSLVRDEQFF.

This chain links TRBV14 with TRBJ2-1; D possibly corresponds to TRBD2 (5 bases). V gave up 0 bases and J gave up 8 bases, with 11 bases separating them. This CDR3 is 14 amino acids long. Germline CDR1 SGHDN, CDR2 FVKESK. CDR3 loop: CASSQDFIGDEQFF. CDR3 DNA: TGTGCCAGCAGCCAAGATTTCATCGGGGATGAGCAGTTCTTC. Based on the CDR3 plus reference TRBV14 and TRBJ2-1, the full variable domain is EAGVTQFPSHSVIEKGQTVTLRCDPISGHDNLYWYRRVMGKEIKFLLHFVKESKQDESGMPNNRFLAERTGGTYSTLKVQPAELEDSGVYFCASSQDFIGDEQFFGPGTRLTVL.

The J gene is TRBJ1-1, the V gene TRBV5-1; D may be TRBD1 (6 bases). The CDR3 consists of 14 residues. Trimming removed 4 bases at V and 1 base at J, with 11 bases between. Germline values: CDR1 SGHRS, CDR2 YFSETQ. The CDR3 DNA is TGCGCCAGCAGCCCAACAGGGCAGAACACTGAAGCTTTCTTT. The encoded protein is CASSPTGQNTEAFF. Complete variable domain (other parts from reference TRBV5-1 and TRBJ1-1): KAGVTQTPRYLIKTRGQQVTLSCSPISGHRSVSWYQQTPGQGLQFLFEYFSETQRNKGNFPGRFSGRQFSNSRSEMNVSTLELGDSALYLCASSPTGQNTEAFFGQGTRLTVV.

The rearrangement links TRBV27 to TRBJ2-7; D call uncertain. Germline-derived CDR1 and CDR2 are MNHEY and SMNVEV (reference sequence). V was clipped by 8 bases and J by 6 bases, with 17 bases between them. This CDR3 spans 13 amino acids. The CDR3 DNA is TGTGCCAGCGGGTTTCCTCTTCGGGTCGAGCAGTACTTC. Its protein is CASGFPLRVEQYF.

The gene calls are TRBV6-1 and TRBJ2-7; D tentatively fits TRBD1 or TRBD2 (5 bases each). Germline V gives CDR1 MNHNS, CDR2 SASEGT. V was cut by 5 bases and J by 1 base, with 15 bases left in between. The CDR3 spans 15 residues. In DNA, the CDR3 is TGTGCCAGCAGTTCCGGGACCCTCCTTTCCTACGAGCAGTACTTC. As protein: CASSSGTLLSYEQYF.

The chain links TRBV30 to TRBJ2-2; 9 nucleotides match TRBD1. CDR1 GTSNPN and CDR2 SVGIG come from the germline V gene (reference sequence). Trimming cost V 0 bases and J 3 bases; bases outside gene matches: 2. This CDR3 is built from 15 residues. Written as DNA, the CDR3 is TGTGCCTGGAGTGTACAGGGGGCGCACACCGGGGAGCTGTTTTTT. This translates into CAWSVQGAHTGELFF. The whole variable domain, filled in from reference TRBV30 and TRBJ2-2, reads SQTIHQWPATLVQPVGSPLSLECTVEGTSNPNLYWYRQAAGRGLQLLFYSVGIGQISSEVPQNLSASRPQDRQFILSSKKLLLSDSGFYLCAWSVQGAHTGELFFGEGSRLTVL.

The rearrangement links TRBV6-1 to TRBJ2-2; possible D gene TRBD1, 6 bases. The CDR3 loop spans 16 amino acids. The germline V gene has CDR1 MNHNS and CDR2 SASEGT. V was clipped by 2 bases and J by 7 bases, with 17 bases between them. The CDR3 coding sequence is TGTGCCAGCAGTGAATGGGTTGGGACACGTAGCGGGGAGCTGTTTTTT. Amino acid sequence: CASSEWVGTRSGELFF.

The rearrangement uses TRBV7-2 and TRBJ1-1; D is unclear. The germline V gene encodes CDR1 SGHTA and CDR2 FQGNSA. Trimming cost V 0 bases and J 1 base, with 12 bases left between them. CDR3 length: 16 amino acids. DNA of the CDR3: TGTGCCAGCAGCTTAGCATGGGTACCCACGAACACTGAAGCTTTCTTT. This codes for CASSLAWVPTNTEAFF. Based on the CDR3 plus reference TRBV7-2 and TRBJ1-1, the full variable domain is GAGVSQSPSNKVTEKGKDVELRCDPISGHTALYWYRQSLGQGLEFLIYFQGNSAPDKSGLPSDRFSAERTGGSVSTLTIQRTQQEDSAVYLCASSLAWVPTNTEAFFGQGTRLTVV.

This clone is a singleton in its sample. This rearrangement joins TRBV9 to TRBJ1-2, with D possibly TRBD1 on 5 matching bases. Trimming stripped 0 bases from V and 5 bases from J, with 14 bases between. The CDR3 sequence is 15 residues long. CDR1 is SGDLS and CDR2 is YYNGEE in the germline V gene. The CDR3 region is CASSVGHGGIYGYTF. CDR3 nucleotides: TGTGCCAGCAGCGTAGGGCACGGGGGAATATATGGCTACACCTTC.

This clone has only a few counts. The chain is built from TRBV6-5 and TRBJ2-7; D could derive from TRBD1 or TRBD2 (7 bases each). This CDR3 is built from 14 residues. Germline CDR1 reads MNHEY; CDR2 reads SVGAGI. V shed 5 bases and J shed 4 bases, with 15 bases lying between them. CDR3 residues: CASSPAGGGYEQYF. The CDR3 DNA reads as TGTGCCAGCAGTCCTGCAGGGGGAGGGTACGAGCAGTACTTC.